These 27 T cell receptor beta chains were all obtained from the same sample, sequenced in a study of siplizumab effects on memory and regulatory T cells. Measured with immunoSEQ multiplex PCR; TCRdb has only the in-frame clones, and not every one. The sample has around 100,000 clones, more than 85% seen once; the top ten hold about 2.4%. Sample: CD4+ T cells sorted from blood. Receptors were obtained from a human donor in good health. Some clones in this sample may be carry-over from other donors' samples.

This chain uses TRBV2 with TRBJ2-6; tentative D call: TRBD1 (6 bases). This CDR3 region has 14 residues. Germline CDR1 is SNHLY and CDR2 is FYNNEI. Trimming stripped 6 bases from V and 2 bases from J, with 8 bases between. The CDR3 loop reads CASSAGAGANVLTF. The CDR3, as DNA: TGTGCCAGCAGCGCAGGGGCTGGGGCCAACGTCCTGACTTTC.

V usage is TRBV5-6 and J usage is TRBJ1-6; TRBD1 matches 8 bases. The V gene's germline CDR1 is SGHDT and CDR2 YYEEEE. The CDR3 contains 13 residues. With 4 bases clipped from V and 10 bases from J, the junction kept 4 bases outside the gene matches. CDR3 residues: CASSRTGLSPLHF. In DNA, the CDR3 is TGTGCCAGCAGCCGGACAGGGTTGTCACCCCTCCACTTT.

This clone came up once. This chain joins TRBV6-1 and TRBJ1-2; no definite D call. Trimming shortened V by 8 bases and J by 4 bases, and 17 bases separated the two germline ends. Germline V gene data show CDR1 as MNHNS and CDR2 as SASEGT. The CDR3 contains 14 residues. The CDR3 region has the DNA TGTGCCAGCGGTTCGACGGGTACTTTCTATGGCTACACCTTC. Its translation: CASGSTGTFYGYTF.

The gene calls are TRBV7-2 and TRBJ2-7; tentative D call: TRBD2 (5 bases). V lost 0 bases and J 3 bases, leaving 12 bases between the germline ends. CDR3 length: 15 amino acids. Germline V gives CDR1 SGHTA, CDR2 FQGNSA. CDR3 residues: CASSLAGKTGYEQYF. The CDR3 DNA follows: TGTGCCAGCAGCTTAGCCGGGAAGACTGGCTACGAGCAGTACTTC.

This clone has only a few counts. This chain uses TRBV6-5 with TRBJ1-5, with D perhaps matching TRBD1 (6 bases). Germline CDR1 is MNHEY and CDR2 is SVGAGI. V lost 5 bases, J lost 9 bases, and 20 bases lay in between. CDR3 size: 15 residues. The CDR3 nucleotides are TGTGCCAGCAGTAATGAATACAGGGCCGCGGGGCCCCAGCATTTT. Protein: CASSNEYRAAGPQHF.

CDR3 bases: TGTGCCAGTAGTACTAGACAGGGGGCAATGAACATTCAGTACTTC. Translating gives CASSTRQGAMNIQYF. J is TRBJ2-4 and V is TRBV19, with 10 bases aligning to TRBD1. CDR3 length: 15 amino acids. With V trimmed by 4 bases and J by 7 bases, 7 bases remained unmatched. Germline V CDR1 and CDR2: LNHDA, SQIVND (reference sequence).

The rearrangement uses TRBV30 and TRBJ2-3; 8 nucleotides line up with TRBD2. CDR3 size: 14 residues. V lost 5 bases, J lost 4 bases, and 8 bases stayed unmatched. The V gene's germline CDR1 is GTSNPN and CDR2 SVGIG (reference sequence). The CDR3 loop reads CAWDSRLAPDTQYF. The DNA for the CDR3 is TGTGCCTGGGACTCGAGACTAGCGCCAGATACGCAGTATTTT.

CDR3 loop: CASSRGSGQPQHF. As DNA, the CDR3 is TGTGCCAGCAGTAGGGGATCCGGTCAGCCCCAGCATTTT. The chain has TRBV9 and TRBJ1-5, with D possibly being TRBD1 (5 bases). Per the germline V gene, CDR1 is SGDLS and CDR2 is YYNGEE. The CDR3 is made up of 13 amino acids. Trimming took 5 bases from V and 6 from J, leaving 12 bases between them.

This sequence joins TRBV18 and TRBJ2-5, with no clear D. CDR3 length: 13 residues. CDR1 KGHSH and CDR2 LQKENI come from the germline V gene. Trimming pared 3 bases from V and 4 bases from J, leaving 9 bases between. CDR3 loop: CASSPAPGETQYF. The CDR3 DNA sequence: TGTGCCAGCTCACCCGCCCCGGGAGAGACCCAGTACTTC.

The genes are TRBV11-3 and TRBJ2-1, with TRBD2 identical over 9 bases. CDR3 length: 14 residues. CDR1 and CDR2 (germline): SGHNT, YENEEA. V was clipped by 6 bases and J by 6 bases; unmatched bases: 6. The CDR3 sequence is CASSWTSEANEQFF. The DNA of the CDR3 is TGTGCCAGCAGTTGGACTAGCGAGGCCAATGAGCAGTTCTTC.

The chain has TRBV5-8 and TRBJ1-1; D not certain. V shed 4 bases and J shed 7 bases, with 11 bases lying between them. This CDR3 spans 12 amino acids. The germline CDR1 and CDR2 sequences are SGHTS and YDEGEE. The DNA for the CDR3 is TGTGCCAGCAGCCCAACCCGCCTTGAAGCTTTCTTT. Protein sequence: CASSPTRLEAFF.

The genes are TRBV13 and TRBJ2-7, with 8 bases that match TRBD2. The CDR3 consists of 15 residues. Trimming removed 0 bases from V and 5 bases from J; junction bases left unmatched: 6. Germline CDR1 is PRHDT and CDR2 is FYEKMQ (reference sequence). CDR3 protein: CASSLGGLVFDEQYF. The CDR3 DNA is TGTGCCAGCAGCTTAGGGGGACTAGTTTTCGACGAGCAGTACTTC.

The rearrangement links TRBV18 to TRBJ2-2; possibly TRBD1 for D (6 bases). V was cut by 0 bases and J by 5 bases, with 10 bases left in between. Germline V lookup: CDR1 KGHSH, CDR2 LQKENI. The CDR3 contains 15 residues. CDR3 nucleotide sequence: TGTGCCAGCTCACCACCAGCAGGGGATACCGGGGAGCTGTTTTTT. Encoded protein: CASSPPAGDTGELFF.

The rearrangement links TRBV7-9 to TRBJ2-3; no definite D call. Germline V CDR1 and CDR2: SEHNR, FQNEAQ (reference sequence). V lost 1 base, J lost 0 bases, and 8 bases lay in between. CDR3 length: 15 residues. The CDR3: CASSLGSSSTDTQYF. CDR3 in DNA: TGTGCCAGCAGCTTAGGCTCGTCTAGCACAGATACGCAGTATTTT.

This clone was seen only once. The DNA of the CDR3 is TGTGCCAGCAGTGGGGGGCCTAACTATGGCTACACCTTC. This sequence encodes CASSGGPNYGYTF. The chain recombines TRBV6-1 with TRBJ1-2, with D perhaps TRBD1 (6 bases). Trimming pared 4 bases from V and 0 bases from J, leaving 6 bases between. The CDR3 is 13 residues long. The V gene's germline CDR1 is MNHNS and CDR2 SASEGT.

The J gene is TRBJ1-4, the V gene TRBV9, with D possibly being TRBD1 (5 bases). V was trimmed by 2 bases and J by 4 bases, leaving 15 bases between them. Per the germline V gene, CDR1 is SGDLS and CDR2 is YYNGEE. The CDR3 covers 16 residues. CDR3 DNA: TGTGCCAGCAGCGTCGGAATGGGGGGTAATAATGAAAAACTGTTTTTT. It encodes CASSVGMGGNNEKLFF.

The V gene is TRBV5-4, the J gene TRBJ2-5, with D perhaps matching TRBD1 (5 bases). Trimming stripped 4 bases from V and 5 bases from J, with 15 bases between. CDR3 length: 14 amino acids. The germline gives CDR1 SGHNT, CDR2 YYREEE (reference sequence). The CDR3 spells CASSLGPGQETQYF. The CDR3 bases are TGTGCCAGCAGCCTGGGGCCTGGTCAGGAGACCCAGTACTTC.

J is TRBJ2-3 and V is TRBV6-1; TRBD2 matches 8 bases. The V segment lost 4 bases and the J segment 4 bases; nucleotides outside the gene matches: 13. CDR3 length: 17 residues. Germline CDR1 and CDR2: MNHNS and SASEGT. The CDR3 DNA sequence: TGTGCCAGCAGTGGAACTAGCGGTGGAGGTATGGCAGATACGCAGTATTTT. This sequence encodes CASSGTSGGGMADTQYF.

The chain combines TRBV18 with TRBJ2-3, with D possibly matching TRBD2 (6 bases). Trimming pared 1 base from V and 5 bases from J, leaving 13 bases between. Germline lookup yields CDR1 KGHSH and CDR2 LQKENI. The CDR3 spans 15 residues. CDR3 protein: CASSPRAPGVDTQYF. CDR3 DNA sequence: TGTGCCAGCTCACCACGGGCACCGGGAGTAGATACGCAGTATTTT.

CDR3 sequence reads: CASSFRRKNTEAFF. The CDR3 DNA sequence: TGTGCCAGCAGTTTCAGACGGAAGAACACTGAAGCTTTCTTT. The chain has TRBV6-5 and TRBJ1-1; D is uncertain. Trimming took off 4 bases at V and 1 base at J, with 10 bases between the two ends. Germline V gene lookup returns CDR1 MNHEY and CDR2 SVGAGI. The CDR3 is 14 residues long.

The gene calls are TRBV28 and TRBJ1-2; no clear D gene. Deletions cut 3 bases from V and 3 bases from J, with 11 bases between. The CDR3 spans 14 residues. Germline CDR1 MDHEN, CDR2 SYDVKM. The CDR3 here is CASSLGRQYYGYTF. Here the CDR3 DNA reads TGTGCCAGCAGTTTGGGCAGGCAGTACTATGGCTACACCTTC.

The CDR3 sequence: CASGRGIHEQYF. CDR3 coding DNA: TGTGCCAGCGGCCGGGGGATACACGAGCAGTACTTC. The J gene is TRBJ2-7, the V gene TRBV6-6; D is perhaps TRBD2 (6 bases). The CDR3 covers 12 residues. V was cut by 8 bases and J by 5 bases, with 13 bases left in between. Germline loops: CDR1 MNHNY, CDR2 SVGAGI (reference sequence).

This chain joins TRBV5-1 and TRBJ2-7; 9 nucleotides agree with TRBD1. Germline CDR1 reads SGHRS; CDR2 reads YFSETQ. Trimming removed 0 bases from V and 4 bases from J; junction bases left unmatched: 2. The CDR3 runs to 14 residues. Written as DNA, the CDR3 is TGCGCCAGCAGCTTGGACGGACAGGGGTACGAGCAGTACTTC. This gives the protein CASSLDGQGYEQYF.

J is TRBJ2-1 and V is TRBV19, with 9 bases that match TRBD1. J lost 7 bases, V lost 6 bases, and 10 bases had no gene match. The CDR3 length is 15 residues. In germline, CDR1 is LNHDA, CDR2 SQIVND (reference sequence). The CDR3 sequence: CASRKGQGLLNEQFF. For the CDR3, the DNA is TGTGCCAGTAGGAAAGGACAGGGGCTGTTGAATGAGCAGTTCTTC.

This clone has just a few counts. The chain uses TRBV7-2 and TRBJ2-1; TRBD2 agrees at 12 bases. The CDR3 has 15 amino acids. The germline V gene has CDR1 SGHTA and CDR2 FQGNSA. The junction had 5 bases not matched to a gene; V was cut back by 3 bases and J by 8 bases. In nucleotides, the CDR3 is TGTGCCAGCAGCTTGAAGACTAGCGGGAGCTATGAGCAGTTCTTC. Its protein is CASSLKTSGSYEQFF. Full variable domain (rest looked up from reference TRBV7-2 and TRBJ2-1): GAGVSQSPSNKVTEKGKDVELRCDPISGHTALYWYRQSLGQGLEFLIYFQGNSAPDKSGLPSDRFSAERTGGSVSTLTIQRTQQEDSAVYLCASSLKTSGSYEQFFGPGTRLTVL.

This chain links TRBV14 with TRBJ2-1, with D possibly TRBD1 on 5 matching bases. Trimming cost V 3 bases and J 8 bases, with 14 bases left between them. CDR3 length: 14 amino acids. Germline values: CDR1 SGHDN, CDR2 FVKESK. The CDR3 nucleotides are TGTGCCAGCAGCCAGATCAGACTCAGGGATGAGCAGTTCTTC. Translation gives CASSQIRLRDEQFF.

This chain connects TRBV5-5 to TRBJ1-2; a weak D match, TRBD1 (5 bases). CDR1 and CDR2 (germline): SGHKS, YYEKEE (reference sequence). There are 15 residues in the CDR3. V was pared by 4 bases and J by 4 bases, with 17 bases between. In DNA form, the CDR3 reads TGTGCCAGCAGCACCAGACAGACCTCTAGCTATGGCTACACCTTC. Translated, it gives CASSTRQTSSYGYTF.